The entry that follows covers one TCR beta chain sequence. Its antigen is currently unknown. Described treatment: over 15 received Ad26.COV2.S at low or high dose, single or two shots; roughly 5 received placebo; per-sample allocation not given. Sampling was done on day 63 after the first vaccine or placebo injection. This table comes from immunoSEQ multiplex PCR, and its TCRdb copy is limited to in-frame clones, with some not included. The sample records hundreds of thousands of clones, 89% being singletons. V lost 1 base, J lost 6 bases, and 18 bases lay in between. CDR1 SGHNT and CDR2 YENEEA come from the germline V gene. This CDR3 spans 16 amino acids. The data were obtained in a study of Ad26.COV2.S vaccination and SARS-CoV-2 variants. Turning to the study itself: The COV1001 Ad26.COV2.S trial arm included the donor.

Overall study findings and caveats: Quantification of TCR breadth and depth may have yielded underestimates of total T cell responses. Similar non-spike TCR breadth was seen in vaccine and placebo recipients.

The rearrangement links TRBV11-3 to TRBJ1-1; a possible D gene is TRBD1 (6 bases). The input for sequencing was peripheral blood, taken in a trial of Ad26.COV2.S vaccine versus placebo. The TCR originated in a person between 18 and 65 years old who received the Ad26.COV2.S COVID-19 vaccine or a placebo. CDR3 residues: CASSLGVLAGGAEAFF. CDR3 DNA sequence: TGTGCCAGCAGCTTAGGGGTCCTGGCCGGGGGCGCTGAAGCTTTCTTT.